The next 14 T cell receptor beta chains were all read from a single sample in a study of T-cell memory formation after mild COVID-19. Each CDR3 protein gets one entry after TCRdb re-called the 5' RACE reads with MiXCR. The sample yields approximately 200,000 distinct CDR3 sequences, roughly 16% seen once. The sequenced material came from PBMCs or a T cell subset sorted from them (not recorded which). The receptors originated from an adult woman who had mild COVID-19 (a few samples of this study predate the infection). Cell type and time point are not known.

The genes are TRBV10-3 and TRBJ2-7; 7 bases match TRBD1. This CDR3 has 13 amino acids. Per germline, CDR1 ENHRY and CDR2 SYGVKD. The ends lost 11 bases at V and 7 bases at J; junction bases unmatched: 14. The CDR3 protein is CAGSTGSTREQYF. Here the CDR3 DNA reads TGTGCCGGCTCGACAGGGTCTACGCGTGAGCAGTACTTC.

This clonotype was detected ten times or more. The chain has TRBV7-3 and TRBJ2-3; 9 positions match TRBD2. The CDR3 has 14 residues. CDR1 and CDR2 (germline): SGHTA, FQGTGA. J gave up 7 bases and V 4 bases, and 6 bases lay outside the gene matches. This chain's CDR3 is CASSSTTSGYTQYF. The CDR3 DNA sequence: TGTGCCAGCAGCTCTACCACTAGCGGGTATACGCAGTATTTT.

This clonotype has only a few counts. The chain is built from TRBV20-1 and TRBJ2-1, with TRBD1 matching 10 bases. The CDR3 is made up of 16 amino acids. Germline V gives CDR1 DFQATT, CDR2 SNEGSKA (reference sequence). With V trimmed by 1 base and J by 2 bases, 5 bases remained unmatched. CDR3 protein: CSARVRDRGPYNEQFF. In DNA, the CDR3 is TGCAGTGCTAGAGTGAGGGACAGGGGCCCCTACAATGAGCAGTTCTTC.

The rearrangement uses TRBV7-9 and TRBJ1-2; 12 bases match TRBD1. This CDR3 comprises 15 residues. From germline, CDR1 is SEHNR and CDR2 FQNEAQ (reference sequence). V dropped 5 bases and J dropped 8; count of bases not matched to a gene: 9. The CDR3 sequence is CASSPRDRGRGGYTF. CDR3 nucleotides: TGTGCCAGCAGCCCCCGGGACAGGGGGCGCGGCGGCTACACCTTC.

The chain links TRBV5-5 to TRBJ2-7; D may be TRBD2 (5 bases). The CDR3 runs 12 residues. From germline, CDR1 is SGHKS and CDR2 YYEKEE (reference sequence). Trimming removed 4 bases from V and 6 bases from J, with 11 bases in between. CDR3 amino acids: CASSGRSREQYV. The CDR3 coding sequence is TGTGCCAGCAGCGGGAGAAGTCGCGAGCAGTACGTC.

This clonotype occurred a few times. As DNA, the CDR3 is TGTGCCACCAGTGATTTGGCAAGCGGGGGGTACAATGAGCAGTTCTTC. Amino acids: CATSDLASGGYNEQFF. The chain uses TRBV24-1 and TRBJ2-1, with TRBD2 matching over 9 bases. The germline V gene has CDR1 KGHDR and CDR2 SFDVKD. This CDR3 has 16 residues. V was pared by 0 bases and J by 4 bases, with 3 bases of the junction left unmatched.

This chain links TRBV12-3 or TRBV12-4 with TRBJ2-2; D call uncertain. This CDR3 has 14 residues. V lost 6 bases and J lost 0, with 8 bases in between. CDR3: CASRHRANTGELFF. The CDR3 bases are TGTGCCAGCAGGCACCGAGCGAACACCGGGGAGCTGTTTTTT.

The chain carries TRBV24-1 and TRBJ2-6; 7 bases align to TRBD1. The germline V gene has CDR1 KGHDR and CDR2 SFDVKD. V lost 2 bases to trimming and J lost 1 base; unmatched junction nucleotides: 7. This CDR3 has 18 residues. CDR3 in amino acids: CATSDSPGGSSGANVLTF. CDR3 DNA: TGTGCCACCAGTGATTCCCCAGGGGGATCGTCTGGGGCCAACGTCCTGACTTTC.

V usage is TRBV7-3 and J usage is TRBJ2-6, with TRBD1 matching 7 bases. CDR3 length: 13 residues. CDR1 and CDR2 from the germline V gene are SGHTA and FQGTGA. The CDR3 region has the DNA TGTGCGACAGGGACGACCGGGGCCAACGTCCTGACTTTC. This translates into CATGTTGANVLTF.

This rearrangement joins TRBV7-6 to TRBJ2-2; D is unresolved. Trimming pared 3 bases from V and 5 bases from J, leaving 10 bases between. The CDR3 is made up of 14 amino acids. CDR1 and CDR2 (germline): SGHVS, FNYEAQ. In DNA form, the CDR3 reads TGTGCCAGCAGCTTCGAAGCAGGTACCGGGGAGCTGTTTTTT. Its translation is CASSFEAGTGELFF.

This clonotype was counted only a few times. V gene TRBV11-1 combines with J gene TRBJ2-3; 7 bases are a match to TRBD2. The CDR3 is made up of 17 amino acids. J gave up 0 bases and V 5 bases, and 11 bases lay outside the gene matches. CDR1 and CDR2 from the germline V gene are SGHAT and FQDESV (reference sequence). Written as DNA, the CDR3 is TGTGCCAGCAGCCCATTATTACTAGCGATAAGCACAGATACGCAGTATTTT. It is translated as CASSPLLLAISTDTQYF. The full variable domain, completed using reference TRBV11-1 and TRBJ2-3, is EAEVAQSPRYKITEKSQAVAFWCDPISGHATLYWYRQILGQGPELLVQFQDESVVDDSQLPKDRFSAERLKGVDSTLKIQPAELGDSAMYLCASSPLLLAISTDTQYFGPGTRLTVL.

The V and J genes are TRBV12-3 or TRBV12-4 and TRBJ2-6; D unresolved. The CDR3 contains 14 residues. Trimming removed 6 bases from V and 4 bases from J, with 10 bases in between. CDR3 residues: CASSYPGGANVLTF. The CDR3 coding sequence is TGTGCCAGCAGCTACCCTGGGGGGGCCAACGTCCTGACTTTC.

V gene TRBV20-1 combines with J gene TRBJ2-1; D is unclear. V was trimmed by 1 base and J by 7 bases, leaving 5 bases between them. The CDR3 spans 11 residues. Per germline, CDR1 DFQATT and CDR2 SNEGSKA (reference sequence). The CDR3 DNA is TGCAGTGCTAGAGTAATGAATGAGCAGTTCTTC. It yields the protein CSARVMNEQFF.

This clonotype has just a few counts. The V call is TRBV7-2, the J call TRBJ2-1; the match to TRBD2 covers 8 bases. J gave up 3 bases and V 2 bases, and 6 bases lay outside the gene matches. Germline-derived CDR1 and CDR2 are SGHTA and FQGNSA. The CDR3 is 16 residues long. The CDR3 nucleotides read TGTGCCAGCAGCTTACAGAGCGGGAGTTTCTACAATGAGCAGTTCTTC. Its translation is CASSLQSGSFYNEQFF.